The table lists the clone carrying this T cell receptor (beta chain) with a count of one. Antigen specificity is unknown. TCRdb's copy holds only in-frame clones and misses some; the assay was immunoSEQ multiplex PCR. The sample holds 40,000 to 55,000 clones; about 95% are singletons and the top ten take under 0.3%. The sample belongs to a study of graft-versus-host responses after intestinal transplantation. Sequenced material: unstimulated CD8+ T cells sorted from spleen or lymph node cells, taken before transplant. This clonotype originated in a human donor who was the organ donor for an intestinal transplant.

CDR3 sequence (DNA): TGTGCCAGCAGCACCGAGACAGGGCTCTCCTACGAGCAGTACTTC. Translating it yields CASSTETGLSYEQYF. The J gene is TRBJ2-7, the V gene TRBV7-6, with 7 positions matching TRBD1. From germline, CDR1 is SGHVS and CDR2 FNYEAQ. The CDR3 covers 15 residues. V lost 5 bases and J lost 0; bases outside the gene matches: 7.